This T cell receptor beta chain was identified during a study of Ad26.COV2.S vaccination and SARS-CoV-2 variants. Trimming removed 6 bases from V and 3 bases from J, with 15 bases in between. The length of the CDR3 is 14 residues. Germline CDR1 reads MDHEN; CDR2 reads SYDVKM. The method was immunoSEQ multiplex PCR; TCRdb's version includes in-frame clones alone and lacks a portion of them. The data hold under 600,000 clones, with 70% to 90% observed a single time. Regarding this clone: What it recognizes is unknown.

Noted treatment: some 20 received Ad26.COV2.S at low or high dose, single or two shots; 5 received placebo; per-sample allocation not given. Day 63 after the first injection of vaccine or placebo was the sampling time. Broader study findings: Non-spike TCR breadth showed similarity between vaccine and placebo recipients.

This receptor was taken from a person between 18 and 65 years old who received the Ad26.COV2.S COVID-19 vaccine or a placebo. The rearrangement joins TRBV28 to TRBJ2-7; D not certain. The source material was peripheral blood, sampled in a trial of Ad26.COV2.S vaccine versus placebo. The CDR3 region has the DNA TGTGCCAGCAGCCCCCTCCTCCGACTCTACGAGCAGTACTTC. Translated: CASSPLLRLYEQYF.